These 19 T cell receptor beta chains were all obtained from the same sample, sequenced in a study of T cell repertoires in cytomegalovirus infection (dated by TCRdb to between 2019 and 2020). Sequencing was carried out with an Illumina HiSeq 1500. Starting from the raw public reads, TCRdb applied fastp trimming at Q25, assembled clones with MiXCR and retained in-frame beta chains. Every entry covers one CDR3 protein and lists the most common genes and DNA from its rows. The sample data list over 450,000 distinct CDR3 sequences, and approximately 10% of these were observed just once. Together, the top ten hold around 9.6% of the sample. Sequenced: PBMCs. The receptors originated from a human donor in good health (CMV status not recorded). Some clones in this sample may be carry-over from other donors' samples.

The chain combines TRBV5-5 with TRBJ1-5; D unclear. Germline V lookup: CDR1 SGHKS, CDR2 YYEKEE (reference sequence). The CDR3 consists of 16 residues. Trimming pared 0 bases from V and 2 bases from J, leaving 12 bases between. CDR3 DNA sequence: TGTGCCAGCAGCTTGGGGCCCTCAGGCGGCAATCAGCCCCAGCATTTT. This encodes CASSLGPSGGNQPQHF.

In this sample, this clonotype turned up many times. The chain joins TRBV7-6 to TRBJ2-1, with D possibly TRBD2 on 5 matching bases. This CDR3 is 13 amino acids long. Germline V CDR1 and CDR2: SGHVS, FNYEAQ. Trimming removed 5 bases at V and 6 bases at J, with 11 bases between. CDR3 residues: CASSPGEGNEQFF. Written as DNA, the CDR3 is TGTGCCAGCAGCCCTGGAGAGGGCAATGAGCAGTTCTTC.

This clonotype has more than one count but fewer than ten. V gene TRBV27 combines with J gene TRBJ2-1, with 16 bases identical to TRBD2. The germline V gene has CDR1 MNHEY and CDR2 SMNVEV (reference sequence). The V segment lost 2 bases and the J segment 8 bases; nucleotides outside the gene matches: 18. CDR3 length: 21 amino acids. CDR3: CASSLPTSGTSGRAWADEQFF. CDR3 in DNA: TGTGCCAGCAGTTTACCCACTTCCGGGACTAGCGGGAGGGCTTGGGCTGATGAGCAGTTCTTC.

This clonotype has a handful of counts. The V gene is TRBV6-4, the J gene TRBJ1-6; 11 bases map to TRBD1. The CDR3 has 16 residues. The germline V gene encodes CDR1 MRHNA and CDR2 SNTAGT. J gave up 9 bases and V 3 bases, and 7 bases lay outside the gene matches. The CDR3 DNA sequence: TGTGCCAGCAGTGAGAGGACAGGGGGCGCGGGTTCACCCCTCCACTTT. Protein product: CASSERTGGAGSPLHF.

In this sample, this clonotype turned up many times. V usage is TRBV28 and J usage is TRBJ2-5; TRBD2 matches at 9 bases. Unmatched junction bases numbered 9, after V lost 2 bases and J lost 2 bases. This CDR3 spans 17 amino acids. From germline, CDR1 is MDHEN and CDR2 SYDVKM. This CDR3 is CASSLGQREAPQETQYF. CDR3 bases: TGTGCCAGCAGTTTAGGGCAGCGGGAGGCACCACAAGAGACCCAGTACTTC. The full variable domain, its missing parts supplied by reference TRBV28 and TRBJ2-5, is DVKVTQSSRYLVKRTGEKVFLECVQDMDHENMFWYRQDPGLGLRLIYFSYDVKMKEKGDIPEGYSVSREKKERFSLILESASTNQTSMYLCASSLGQREAPQETQYFGPGTRLLVL.

CDR3 DNA sequence: TGTGCCAGCAGCGTAGCTGCCCCAACCTACAATGAGCAGTTCTTC. It is translated as CASSVAAPTYNEQFF. The chain has TRBV9 and TRBJ2-1; D is ambiguous. Germline assignment: CDR1 SGDLS and CDR2 YYNGEE. CDR3 length: 15 residues. V shed 0 bases and J shed 2 bases, with 9 bases lying between them. Variable domain in full (rest from reference TRBV9 and TRBJ2-1): DSGVTQTPKHLITATGQRVTLRCSPRSGDLSVYWYQQSLDQGLQFLIQYYNGEERAKGNILERFSAQQFPDLHSELNLSSLELGDSALYFCASSVAAPTYNEQFFGPGTRLTVL.

This clonotype was seen many times. This chain uses TRBV7-9 with TRBJ1-2; maybe TRBD1 (5 bases). From germline, CDR1 is SEHNR and CDR2 FQNEAQ (reference sequence). The V end was cut by 5 bases, the J end by 6 bases, with 19 bases between. This CDR3 has 15 amino acids. The CDR3 DNA reads as TGTGCCAGCAGCCCCGCTCCCCCCAGGGTGGATGGCTACACCTTC. This gives the protein CASSPAPPRVDGYTF.

Worth noting for this clonotype: With a much larger clone just one base away, this may be a read error. This chain joins TRBV2 and TRBJ2-1; D is unclear. Germline V gene data show CDR1 as SNHLY and CDR2 as FYNNEI. V was clipped by 3 bases and J by 9 bases, with 9 bases between them. The CDR3 has 12 residues. Here the CDR3 reads CASSDIGIEQFF. CDR3 DNA sequence: TGTGCCAGCAGTGATATAGGGATTGAGCAGTTCTTC. The full variable domain, with the rest looked up from reference TRBV2 and TRBJ2-1, is EPEVTQTPSHQVTQMGQEVILRCVPISNHLYFYWYRQILGQKVEFLVSFYNNEISEKSEIFDDQFSVERPDGSNFTLKIRSTKLEDSAMYFCASSDIGIEQFFGPGTRLTVL.

This clonotype was found many times. The chain combines TRBV7-2 with TRBJ1-5; no clear D. The CDR3 runs to 15 residues. The V end was cut by 5 bases, the J end by 1 base, with 12 bases between. From germline, CDR1 is SGHTA and CDR2 FQGNSA. The CDR3 DNA reads TGTGCCAGCAGCCCTACAGTTTTGAGCAATCAGCCCCAGCATTTT. Amino acids: CASSPTVLSNQPQHF.

This clonotype occurred many times. The chain is built from TRBV4-1 and TRBJ2-3; D might be TRBD2 (6 bases). V shed 1 base and J shed 0 bases, with 11 bases lying between them. Germline CDR1 is MGHRA and CDR2 is YSYEKL. The CDR3 runs 16 residues. The DNA of the CDR3 is TGCGCCAGCAGCCAAGGTAGGCTAGCGAGCACAGATACGCAGTATTTT. Encoded protein: CASSQGRLASTDTQYF.

This clonotype showed up many times. The chain has TRBV6-1 and TRBJ2-1, with 7 bases that match TRBD1. The germline V gene encodes CDR1 MNHNS and CDR2 SASEGT. Unmatched junction bases numbered 13, after V lost 6 bases and J lost 5 bases. The CDR3 length is 16 residues. CDR3 region: CASSLGDRILHNEQFF. CDR3 DNA sequence: TGTGCCAGCAGCTTAGGGGACAGAATTCTCCACAATGAGCAGTTCTTC.

V is TRBV20-1 and J is TRBJ2-6, with a possible D match to TRBD1 (5 bases). CDR1 DFQATT and CDR2 SNEGSKA come from the germline V gene (reference sequence). Trimming took off 5 bases at V and 0 bases at J, with 8 bases between the two ends. The CDR3 length is 14 residues. This CDR3 is CSALGLSGANVLTF. In nucleotides, the CDR3 is TGCAGTGCTTTGGGGCTCTCTGGGGCCAACGTCCTGACTTTC.

V gene TRBV2 combines with J gene TRBJ2-1, with D perhaps TRBD1 or TRBD2 (5 bases each). CDR1 and CDR2 from the germline V gene are SNHLY and FYNNEI. The V and J ends lost 4 bases and 13 bases respectively, with 11 bases between them. The CDR3 runs 11 residues. The CDR3 here is CASSVGVGQFF. In nucleotides, the CDR3 is TGTGCCAGCAGTGTGGGGGTTGGACAGTTCTTC.

This clonotype was counted many times. The J gene is TRBJ2-1, the V gene TRBV27, with TRBD2 identical over 14 bases. Trimming cost V 6 bases and J 0 bases; bases outside gene matches: 7. The CDR3 loop spans 18 amino acids. CDR1 is MNHEY, CDR2 SMNVEV, per germline (reference sequence). The CDR3 here is CASRRLAGGRSSYNEQFF. Here the CDR3 DNA reads TGTGCCAGCAGACGACTAGCGGGAGGGCGGAGCTCCTACAATGAGCAGTTCTTC.

The chain combines TRBV19 with TRBJ2-5, with D possibly being TRBD1 (5 bases). Germline CDR1 is LNHDA and CDR2 is SQIVND (reference sequence). V lost 3 bases and J 1 base, leaving 12 bases between the germline ends. The CDR3 extends over 15 amino acids. The DNA of the CDR3 is TGTGCCAGTAGTATTGTTCAGGGCTTCCAAGAGACCCAGTACTTC. Its protein is CASSIVQGFQETQYF.

This clonotype was found many times. This chain connects TRBV5-1 to TRBJ2-7; either TRBD1 or TRBD2 may supply D (6 bases each). Germline V gives CDR1 SGHRS, CDR2 YFSETQ. Trimming shortened V by 0 bases and J by 5 bases, and 9 bases separated the two germline ends. CDR3 size: 13 residues. The CDR3 DNA reads as TGCGCCAGCAGCTTGGCGGGGGCGAACGAGCAGTACTTC. Its protein is CASSLAGANEQYF.

The table lists this clonotype with many counts. The gene calls are TRBV2 and TRBJ1-6, with D possibly matching TRBD1 (6 bases). Trimming shortened V by 7 bases and J by 6 bases, and 13 bases separated the two germline ends. The V gene's germline CDR1 is SNHLY and CDR2 FYNNEI. CDR3 length: 14 residues. The CDR3 region is CASTEARGNSPLHF. The CDR3 region has the DNA TGTGCCAGCACAGAGGCCAGGGGTAATTCACCCCTCCACTTT.

As to this clonotype: It may be a read error: a sequence one base away is much more abundant. The V and J genes are TRBV7-6 and TRBJ2-7, with 7 positions matching TRBD1. The germline V gene encodes CDR1 SGHVS and CDR2 FNYEAQ. V lost 6 bases, J lost 5 bases, and 16 bases stayed unmatched. This CDR3 has 16 residues. Here the CDR3 reads CASRSNSGTDFNEQYF. CDR3 sequence (DNA): TGTGCCAGCAGGTCAAATTCGGGGACAGACTTCAACGAGCAGTACTTC.

This clonotype was picked up many times. The chain joins TRBV28 to TRBJ1-2; D may be TRBD1 (6 bases). Germline values: CDR1 MDHEN, CDR2 SYDVKM. This CDR3 comprises 14 residues. V was shortened by 5 bases and J by 4 bases, with 14 bases between the two germline ends. CDR3 in amino acids: CASSLLDSGYGYTF. In nucleotides, the CDR3 is TGTGCCAGCAGTCTCTTGGACAGCGGCTATGGCTACACCTTC.